This T cell receptor (beta chain) was retrieved from a study of OX40 agonist ivuxolimab in advanced cancers. Study-level points and caveats: CD4+ and CD8+ T cells in blood underwent clonal expansion by week 6 at 0.1 to 3.0 mg/kg.

Note on this clone: Its matching antigen is unknown.

Losses at the gene ends were 9 bases for V and 6 bases for J; bases not matched to a gene: 6. Germline V CDR1 and CDR2: LNHDA, SQIVND (reference sequence). CDR3 length: 14 residues. Here immunoSEQ multiplex PCR was the method, and the copy in TCRdb shows in-frame clones only, minus some. The repertoire has about 120,000 clones, around 95% of them found once; the top ten carry 0.15% to 0.17%. This chain links TRBV19 with TRBJ1-6; 9 nucleotides line up with TRBD1. The sample here was CD4+ or CD8+ T cells sorted from blood, taken in a trial of the OX40 agonist ivuxolimab. The sequence came from an adult with an advanced solid tumor such as melanoma, head and neck, liver or kidney cancer. The CDR3 reads CASASGQGNSPLHF. CDR3 coding DNA: TGTGCCAGCGCCTCGGGACAGGGTAATTCACCCCTCCACTTT.